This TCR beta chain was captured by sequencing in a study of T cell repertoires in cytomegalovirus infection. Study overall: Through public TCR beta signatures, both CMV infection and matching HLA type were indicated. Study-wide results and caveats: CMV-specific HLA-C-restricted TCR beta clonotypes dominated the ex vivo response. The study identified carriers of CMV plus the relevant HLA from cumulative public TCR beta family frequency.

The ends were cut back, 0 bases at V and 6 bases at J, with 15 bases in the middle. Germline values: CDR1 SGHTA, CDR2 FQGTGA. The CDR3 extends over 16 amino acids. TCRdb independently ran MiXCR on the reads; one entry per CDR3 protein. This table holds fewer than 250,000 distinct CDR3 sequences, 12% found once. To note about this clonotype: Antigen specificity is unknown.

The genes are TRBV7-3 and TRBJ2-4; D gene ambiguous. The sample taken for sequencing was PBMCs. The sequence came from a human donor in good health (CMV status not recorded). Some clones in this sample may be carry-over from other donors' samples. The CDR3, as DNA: TGTGCCAGCAGCTTAACAGGTCGTGGGTCCGGAAACATTCAGTACTTC. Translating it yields CASSLTGRGSGNIQYF.